These T cell receptor beta chains were read from a single sample in a study of blood T cell repertoires in COVID-19. Clones were sequenced by immunoSEQ multiplex PCR, and TCRdb holds only the in-frame ones, with some missing. The table records about 140,000 clones, more than 65% of them present only once. The sequenced sample consisted of peripheral blood. These receptors came from a woman in her fifties or sixties with acute or convalescent COVID-19. Each CDR3 is given with its conserved first and last residue. The order of the fields is V gene, clone size, D gene, J gene, CDR3 DNA, CDR3 protein. The D gene is left open where the match is weak. Clone size is not always given. Where it is, it says once, few, many or a class for expanded clones.

V: TRBV24-1; size: .; D: TRBD2; J: TRBJ2-1; DNA: TGTGCCACCAGTGACCGACTAGCGGGCGTGAATGAGCAGTTCTTC; CDR3: CATSDRLAGVNEQFF
V: TRBV7-8; size: few; D: TRBD1; J: TRBJ1-3; DNA: TGTGCCAGCAGCTTTGGACAGGGGGCTGGAAACACCATATATTTT; CDR3: CASSFGQGAGNTIYF
V: TRBV10-3; size: .; D: .; J: TRBJ2-1; DNA: TGTGCCATCAGTGAATTCGGGGAAGACAATGAGCAGTTCTTC; CDR3: CAISEFGEDNEQFF
V: TRBV6-6; size: .; D: .; J: TRBJ1-1; DNA: TGTGCCAGCAGTTATCGCGCAAACACTGAAGCTTTCTTT; CDR3: CASSYRANTEAFF
V: TRBV18; size: .; D: .; J: TRBJ2-5; DNA: TGTGCCAGCTCACCACCGAAAGGGGGAGAGACCCAGTACTTC; CDR3: CASSPPKGGETQYF
V: TRBV3-1/TRBV3-2; size: .; D: .; J: TRBJ1-1; DNA: TGTGCCAGCAGCCAAGGACAAAAGGCTGAAGCTTTCTTT; CDR3: CASSQGQKAEAFF
V: TRBV28; size: .; D: .; J: TRBJ2-7; DNA: TGTGCCAGCACCCAGACAGCCGTTTACGAGCAGTACTTC; CDR3: CASTQTAVYEQYF
V: TRBV25-1; size: .; D: TRBD1; J: TRBJ1-1; DNA: TGTGCCAGCAGTGGTTCGACAGGGATTACTGAAGCTTTCTTT; CDR3: CASSGSTGITEAFF
V: TRBV11-3; size: .; D: TRBD2; J: TRBJ2-7; DNA: TGTGCCAGCAGCTTAGATTTTGCGGGAGACCCCTACGAGCAGTACTTC; CDR3: CASSLDFAGDPYEQYF
V: TRBV11-3; size: .; D: .; J: TRBJ1-1; DNA: TGTGCCAGCAGCGTCAGGGTTGGGATGAACACTGAAGCTTTCTTT; CDR3: CASSVRVGMNTEAFF
V: TRBV6-5; size: .; D: TRBD1; J: TRBJ1-5; DNA: TGTGCCAGCAGTTACTCTGGACAGGACAATCAGCCCCAGCATTTT; CDR3: CASSYSGQDNQPQHF
V: TRBV28; size: few; D: TRBD1; J: TRBJ1-2; DNA: TGTGCCAGCACTCCTCAGTGGGACAGGGGGCCCGTCTACACCTTC; CDR3: CASTPQWDRGPVYTF
V: TRBV18; size: .; D: .; J: TRBJ2-7; DNA: TGTGCCAGCTCACCACCGAGCATCTCCTACGAGCAGTACTTC; CDR3: CASSPPSISYEQYF
V: TRBV19; size: .; D: TRBD2; J: TRBJ2-2; DNA: TGTGCCAGTAGTCCCCGAGCGGGAGGGAACACCGGGGAGCTGTTTTTT; CDR3: CASSPRAGGNTGELFF